The present entry profiles one TCR beta chain with its context. Its specificity is not known. This entry comes from a study of CXCR3-negative and CXCR3-positive naive CD8 T cells. General study findings and limits: TRBV-TRBJ usage was similar across naive CXCR3 subsets but distinct in memory cells. Naive subsets had comparable surface CD5, so TRB CDR3 properties gauged TCR strength. Most assays were run on fresh PBMCs (CXCR3 expression partially decreased after cryopreservation).

The authors made the TRB cDNA libraries by 5' RACE using UMI labels. TCRdb reprocessed the 5' RACE reads, keeping one entry per CDR3 protein, no DNA. Its clone listing holds 48,000 or so distinct CDR3 sequences. Germline CDR1 reads SGDLS; CDR2 reads YYNGEE. The CDR3 has 16 residues. Subsets of CD8+ T cells were each sorted in triplicate at 300,000 cells apiece. This receptor was taken from a human donor in good health. Some clones in this sample may be carry-over from other donors' samples. Specimen: memory CD8+ T cells from blood. The chain links TRBV9 to TRBJ2-1; TCRdb outputs TRBD1, but without DNA this stays unchecked. The CDR3 sequence: CASSVFHDRGGNEQFF.